This record looks at one T cell receptor (beta chain) sequence and its context. What antigen it recognizes has not been identified. No base qualities exist here, and no much larger clone lies one base off it. To prepare the library, the immunoSEQ multiplex PCR assay was applied. A mixture of 60 forward primers for TCR Vbeta segments and 13 reverse primers for TCR Jbeta segments was used in the multiplex PCR. Amplification of the CDR3 region of rearranged TCR beta genes was performed with a multiplex PCR assay on genomic DNA. The Illumina HiSeq System was used to sequence the amplified TCR beta libraries as 87-base-pair reads. The authors' pipeline ran thus. A later analysis counted approximately 84 million unique TCR beta chains across the 550 to 800 repertoires, and some 11 million of these chains were shared by at least two donors. Raw reads were error-corrected and collapsed into unique sequences by a nearest-neighbor algorithm in which closely related sequences were merged to remove PCR and sequencing errors. Alignment of CDR3 sequences to IMGT reference sequences was used to assign V, D and J gene segments. For a sequence to be retained, a match of at least six nucleotides to both a V gene segment and a J gene segment was required. A rearrangement was called productive if the CDR3 had no stop codons and remained in frame with V and J, and every other rearrangement was called non-productive. CDR3 was defined by IMGT convention, running from the second conserved V-encoded cysteine to the conserved J-encoded phenylalanine. In an earlier analysis of approximately 500 of the donors, sequences lacking an unambiguous match to a single V gene segment were excluded. An earlier analysis of several hundred of the donors called V segments functional above 56.7% productive rearrangements and segregating when the between-donor standard deviation exceeded 5%. A statistical classification framework was developed to diagnose cytomegalovirus status using the catalog of TCR beta chain sequences. V and J gene assignment, in a later analysis, came from comparing TCR nucleotide sequences with IMGT/GENE-DB human TR gene sequences. A later analysis assigned CDR3 sequences and most-parsimonious VDJ recombination scenarios with the TCRdist pipeline. In a later analysis, every TCR beta chain was defined by the combination of its CDR3 amino acid sequence and its V-gene family, and reads without a unique V-gene family were dropped. To address suspected cross-contamination and a sequencing artifact, a later analysis removed approximately 590 highly shared, low-generation-probability nucleotide sequences. For each public chain, a later analysis derived a clonal expansion index from normalized ranks of inferred template counts within each repertoire. In a later analysis, generation probabilities were computed using a VDJ recombination model fitted to out-of-frame rearrangements, and the results were checked against IGoR. In a later analysis, TCR-TCR, TCR-HLA and TCR-CMV co-occurrence was scored with hypergeometric tests, and a repertoire-size bias correction was applied to TCR pairs. In a later analysis, false discovery rates were estimated by permuting HLA or CMV assignments 20 times. In a later analysis, co-occurring TCRs were grouped using DBSCAN, with TCRdist sequence similarity added in when clustering inside HLA-allele-positive subsets. Repertoires with fewer than 30,000 or more than 120,000 public chains were left out of co-occurrence clustering, as were about five repertoires with anomalous nucleotide sharing. Imported from immuneACCESS, the table was reduced by TCRdb to in-frame sequences with V and J called. These copies leave out some clones; in studies compared against another copy, an unresolved V gene accounts for under half, and the cause of the remainder is not known. V, J and clone size were drawn from that table, and D and trimming were deduced from the DNA. The sample yields some 240,000 clones; about 72% were counted once. Jointly, the top ten make up around 4% of the sample.

The cohort was made up of 500 to 850 healthy bone marrow donors. All cohort members were sampled while nominally healthy, although unrecorded immune exposures were likely present. The donor was CMV seronegative and was included in the group of a few hundred seronegative cohort members. A peripheral blood sample was collected from each donor, and TCR beta sequencing was performed on peripheral blood mononuclear cells. Genomic DNA was extracted from the blood cell samples with the Qiagen DNeasy Blood Extraction Kit. This sample was included in a study of cytomegalovirus exposure and HLA in healthy donors (dated by TCRdb to the late 2010s). In terms of the full investigation: An earlier analysis of more than 550 of the donors reported approximately 280 Gb of sequence data and approximately 120 million unique TCR beta sequences obtained from about 179 million T cells. An early release that covered some 630 HLA-typed donors contained about 300 gigabases of sequencing data and about 93 million unique TCR sequences. Of the roughly 410 genotyped donors, 80% to 90% were placed in the genetic ancestry cluster associated with self-reported Caucasian donors. The study aimed to test whether signatures of past pathogen exposure could be identified by cataloging public T cell receptors. The study used immunosequencing to profile the T cell repertoires of 666 subjects and linked those repertoires to cytomegalovirus serostatus. Along with the approximately 620-subject first cohort, a separate validation cohort of over a hundred different subjects was used. The study combined high-throughput TCR immunosequencing, statistical association of individual TCRs with disease status, and machine learning to predict cytomegalovirus infection status. In a later analysis, previously published TCR beta repertoires from 550 to 750 donors were re-analyzed and high-resolution HLA genotyping was added so that TCR occurrence patterns could be studied. Rather than drawing on any new phenotypic data, the later analysis identified candidate immune exposures from TCR beta sequences and the way those sequences occurred across donors. An earlier analysis of approximately 500 of the donors applied high-throughput TCR beta sequencing to assess whether each TCR beta V gene segment acted as functional or pseudogenic. Donor age, sex, ethnicity and CMV serostatus were compiled alongside the repertoire data. Genome-wide SNP genotypes for about 55% of the roughly 670 donors were used in a later genetic analysis, which treated that subset as a discovery cohort. All discovery cohort repertoires had been generated using a single sequencing platform. HLA typing covered class I and class II loci at four-digit resolution. The number of typed donors differed by locus: about 620-640 for A, B, C, DRB1 and DQB1; approximately 520 for DQA1; fewer than 610 for DPA1; and around 450 for DPB1. About five DR-DQ haplotypes were handled as single units for association and clustering because linkage in the cohort was strong. Among 300 to 450 genotyped donors of the cohort, an average of around 240,000 unique TCR beta nucleotide sequences were sequenced per donor, roughly 20% of them non-productive.

Beyond this particular receptor, the publication reports: Some IMGT-functional V segments, including TRBV6-2 and TRBV6-3, could not be distinguished by the 87-base-pair reads and were therefore excluded. Because counts were too low, approximately 18 rarely observed V segments, including chromosome 9 orphons, were excluded from the earlier analysis of 587 of the donors. In an earlier analysis of about 600 of the donors, most TCR beta V segments appeared in productive rearrangements about 90% or about 30% of the time, broadly matching IMGT annotations. Because HLA typing was missing for some donors at each locus, association tests included only the typed subset. Correlated functional status among segregating V segments might reflect linkage disequilibrium, but an unknown experimental factor could not be ruled out. An association between a missense DCLRE1C variant and V-gene and J-gene trimming of TCR beta chains was found in a later genetic analysis and replicated in an independent cohort. While some public TCRs were present in many individuals, most TCR sequences turned up only very rarely across donors. A further reported finding was that TCR beta sequences accurately predicted the HLA-A and HLA-B alleles for most subjects in the first cohort. When HLA alleles, especially DR and DQ, strongly co-occurred, TCR associations were difficult to assign to individual alleles. In vitro tests confirmed that three of the cytomegalovirus-associated TCR beta chains recognize cytomegalovirus antigens. In a later analysis, most CMV-associated TCR beta chains were found to appear HLA-restricted, with HLA associations seemingly driven largely by CMV exposure. The sequencing pipeline was judged likely to have produced a cluster of highly shared sequence variants as a technical artifact. In this cohort, only TCR beta chains were sequenced, and detectable features were limited by the absence of alpha or paired-chain data. The authors suggested that the approach could potentially be extended to other disease states and immunological phenotypes. Specific HLA alleles were associated with roughly 16,000 TCR beta sequences at a false discovery rate of 0.05 in a later analysis. The study gave a list of around 170 TCR beta chains associated with cytomegalovirus. According to a later genetic analysis, donors in an Asian-associated ancestry cluster had fewer N-insertions in productive TCRs than the approximately 630-donor mean. Compared with equally common non-associated chains, HLA-associated TCR beta chains in a later analysis were more clonally expanded and had lower generation probabilities. The classifier was reported to diagnose cytomegalovirus status with high specificity and sensitivity in both the original and validation cohorts. The presence/absence analyses assumed that sequencing depth was roughly uniform across donors, and that assumption may not be true. In a later analysis, several top co-occurrence clusters were reported to appear linked to parvovirus B19, influenza, CMV and Epstein-Barr virus. For the cohort, immune exposure information was limited to CMV serostatus. A later analysis found that TCR association rates varied across HLA loci, with DRB1 alleles showing the most associated TCRs and HLA-C alleles the fewest.

The cysteine opens and the phenylalanine closes a CDR3 of 15 amino acids. Only CDR3 DNA is held: 45 bases, read in frame from base 1. CDR1 SGHDN and CDR2 FVKESK are derived from the germline V gene. V loses 1 base of germline sequence and J loses 0 bases, and the interval between the two ends is 7 bases. This clonotype was sampled from a male donor in good health and CMV-seronegative. Sample: PBMCs. This chain is built from TRBV14 and TRBJ1-3, with the D gene not clear enough to name. Read as DNA, the sequence is TGTGCCAGCAGCCAAGTGGTCAGCTCTGGAAACACCATATATTTT. This encodes CASSQVVSSGNTIYF. The CDR3, completed at both ends by the reference TRBV14 and TRBJ1-3 genes, gives the full variable domain EAGVTQFPSHSVIEKGQTVTLRCDPISGHDNLYWYRRVMGKEIKFLLHFVKESKQDESGMPNNRFLAERTGGTYSTLKVQPAELEDSGVYFCASSQVVSSGNTIYFGEGSWLTVV.